Shown below are 20 T cell receptor beta chains from a single sample sequenced in a study of read filtering for tumor transcriptome and immune sequencing. This library used around 0.4 ug RNA and molecular barcoded adaptors spanning alpha/delta and beta/gamma chains. One entry per CDR3 protein results from TCRdb running MiXCR on the reads. The table lists 130,000 or so distinct CDR3 sequences, less than 15% of them singletons. Source material: a population of CD138-negative cells sorted from bone marrow. These receptor sequences come from a donor aged 40 or older with multiple myeloma.

The table lists this clonotype with a few counts. This chain uses TRBV10-1 with TRBJ2-2; D gene ambiguous. This CDR3 has 14 amino acids. The V gene lost 3 bases and the J gene lost 6 bases, with 11 bases spanning the gap. Germline V gives CDR1 WNHNN, CDR2 SYGVQD (reference sequence). Here the CDR3 DNA reads TGCGCCAGCAGTGAATCTTTTGGTGCCGGGGAGCTGTTTTTT. Protein sequence: CASSESFGAGELFF.

Ten or more counts support this clonotype. The chain recombines TRBV29-1 with TRBJ2-3; D is uncertain. The CDR3 consists of 12 residues. In germline, CDR1 is SQVTM, CDR2 ANQGSEA. The CDR3 DNA follows: TGCACCGGACGGGCTACCACAGATACGCAGTATTTT. It yields the protein CTGRATTDTQYF.

This clonotype was recorded at least ten times. The chain has TRBV5-6 and TRBJ2-7; the D is unclear. In germline, CDR1 is SGHDT, CDR2 YYEEEE. The CDR3 sequence is 12 residues long. V lost 2 bases and J 1 base, leaving 4 bases between the germline ends. CDR3 DNA sequence: TGTGCCAGCAGCTTCTGGTCCTACGAGCAGTACTTC. Protein: CASSFWSYEQYF.

This clonotype was detected many times. The chain employs TRBV20-1 and TRBJ2-4; D is undetermined. Germline V lookup: CDR1 DFQATT, CDR2 SNEGSKA (reference sequence). The CDR3 has 13 residues. V lost 3 bases to trimming and J lost 8 bases, with 14 bases between them. This CDR3 reads CSASWRASDIQYF. CDR3 nucleotide sequence: TGCAGTGCTAGTTGGAGAGCTTCGGACATTCAGTACTTC.

The table lists this clonotype with many counts. This rearrangement joins TRBV5-1 to TRBJ2-2, with TRBD2 matching 8 bases. The V segment lost 0 bases and the J segment 4 bases; nucleotides outside the gene matches: 2. CDR3 length: 15 residues. In germline, CDR1 is SGHRS, CDR2 YFSETQ. CDR3 nucleotides: TGCGCCAGCAGCTTGGACGGGAGGGTCACCGGGGAGCTGTTTTTT. Translating gives CASSLDGRVTGELFF.

The sample holds many counts of this clonotype. The chain carries TRBV20-1 and TRBJ2-1; D might be TRBD1 or TRBD2, each matching 5 bases. Germline V CDR1 and CDR2: DFQATT, SNEGSKA (reference sequence). The CDR3 is made up of 16 amino acids. Trimming took 2 bases from V and 3 from J, leaving 17 bases between them. The CDR3 DNA is TGCAGTGCTAGATCCCCGGGGCCCCGGGGCTACAATGAGCAGTTCTTC. The encoded protein is CSARSPGPRGYNEQFF.

This clonotype was observed a handful of times. The chain carries TRBV6-2 or TRBV6-3 and TRBJ2-1; 13 nucleotides agree with TRBD2. The CDR3 sequence is 17 residues long. Unmatched junction bases numbered 14, after V lost 7 bases and J lost 8 bases. Germline CDR1 reads MNHEY; CDR2 reads SVGEGT. The CDR3 here is CASTESGLAGVDDEQFF. The CDR3 DNA reads TGTGCCAGCACCGAGAGCGGACTAGCGGGAGTCGACGATGAGCAGTTCTTC.

This clonotype was recorded at least ten times. This chain links TRBV29-1 with TRBJ1-4; D call uncertain. V was shortened by 7 bases and J by 1 base, with 13 bases between the two germline ends. Germline V gene lookup returns CDR1 SQVTM and CDR2 ANQGSEA. The CDR3 consists of 14 residues. CDR3 loop: CSALGGRTNEKLFF. The CDR3 nucleotides read TGCAGCGCCCTCGGCGGGAGAACTAATGAAAAACTGTTTTTT.

The J gene is TRBJ2-2, the V gene TRBV11-1; 8 nucleotides line up with TRBD1. With V trimmed by 2 bases and J by 4 bases, 15 bases remained unmatched. CDR1 and CDR2 from the germline V gene are SGHAT and FQDESV (reference sequence). This CDR3 contains 19 residues. The CDR3 sequence is CASSLRPGGHRLGTGELFF. In DNA, the CDR3 is TGTGCCAGCAGCTTACGTCCAGGGGGCCATCGTTTGGGCACCGGGGAGCTGTTTTTT.

This clonotype was seen at least ten times. This chain joins TRBV19 and TRBJ2-1; 9 bases fit TRBD1. Germline CDR1 reads LNHDA; CDR2 reads SQIVND (reference sequence). With 6 bases clipped from V and 5 bases from J, the junction kept 8 bases outside the gene matches. The CDR3 runs 15 residues. The CDR3, as DNA: TGTGCCAGTAGCCCCGGGACAGGGCTAAACAATGAGCAGTTCTTC. This sequence encodes CASSPGTGLNNEQFF.

This clonotype was observed many times. This chain uses TRBV6-2 or TRBV6-3 with TRBJ2-1; TRBD1 matches at 8 bases. The CDR3 sequence is 15 residues long. The J segment lost 7 bases and the V segment lost 2 bases, leaving 7 bases of the junction unmatched. CDR1 and CDR2 from the germline V gene are MNHEY and SVGEGT. The CDR3 region is CASSYGRGPGNEQFF. The CDR3 nucleotides read TGTGCCAGCAGTTACGGCAGGGGGCCTGGAAATGAGCAGTTCTTC.

In this sample, this clonotype turned up many times. The chain uses TRBV27 and TRBJ2-7; weak D call: TRBD2 (6 bases). This CDR3 spans 13 amino acids. The V end lost 4 bases, the J end lost 2 bases, and 9 bases lay between the germline ends. CDR1 is MNHEY, CDR2 SMNVEV, per germline (reference sequence). This CDR3 is CASSWRETYEQYF. For the CDR3, the DNA is TGTGCCAGCAGTTGGCGGGAAACCTACGAGCAGTACTTC.

This clonotype was detected many times. This chain uses TRBV7-9 with TRBJ2-7; no clear D. The germline CDR1 and CDR2 sequences are SEHNR and FQNEAQ (reference sequence). The ends were cut back, 4 bases at V and 0 bases at J, with 10 bases in the middle. This CDR3 region has 14 residues. The CDR3 sequence: CASSWGTSSYEQYF. CDR3 nucleotides: TGTGCCAGCAGCTGGGGTACCAGCTCCTACGAGCAGTACTTC.

This clonotype appeared many times. The chain uses TRBV25-1 and TRBJ2-1; 7 bases line up with TRBD1. CDR3 size: 15 residues. The junction had 7 bases not matched to a gene; V was cut back by 5 bases and J by 3 bases. Germline lookup yields CDR1 MGHDK and CDR2 SYGVNS. The CDR3 region is CASSTGQLLYNEQFF. The CDR3 DNA reads TGTGCCAGCAGTACGGGACAGCTACTCTACAATGAGCAGTTCTTC.

This clonotype has ten or more counts. The rearrangement joins TRBV2 to TRBJ2-1; D gene unclear. V was cut by 7 bases and J by 8 bases, with 15 bases left in between. This CDR3 has 13 amino acids. The germline V gene has CDR1 SNHLY and CDR2 FYNNEI. The CDR3 reads CASTLTAAHEQFF. The CDR3 nucleotides read TGTGCCAGCACCTTGACGGCCGCACATGAGCAGTTCTTC.

This clonotype was counted many times. The rearrangement uses TRBV29-1 and TRBJ2-5; D may match TRBD1 or TRBD2 (5 bases each). CDR1 SQVTM and CDR2 ANQGSEA come from the germline V gene. The CDR3 is made up of 13 amino acids. Deletions cut 7 bases from V and 5 bases from J, with 17 bases between. CDR3 sequence (DNA): TGCAGCGCTGGGACGGGCCTCGGGGAGACCCAGTACTTC. Translating gives CSAGTGLGETQYF.

The sample holds many counts of this clonotype. This chain uses TRBV7-9 with TRBJ2-3; 7 bases are shared with TRBD2. The CDR3 has 18 amino acids. Trimming at V came to 4 bases and at J to 0 bases, leaving 13 bases not matched to a gene. Germline V lookup: CDR1 SEHNR, CDR2 FQNEAQ (reference sequence). CDR3 sequence (DNA): TGTGCCAGCAGCTCCCCCCCCCCTAGCGGAACTAGCACAGATACGCAGTATTTT. This sequence encodes CASSSPPPSGTSTDTQYF.

This clonotype came up many times. The chain is built from TRBV20-1 and TRBJ1-4; D is uncertain. Germline V gene lookup returns CDR1 DFQATT and CDR2 SNEGSKA (reference sequence). This CDR3 spans 14 amino acids. V lost 1 base to trimming and J lost 3 bases, with 9 bases between them. This CDR3 reads CSARVASSNEKLFF. In DNA, the CDR3 is TGCAGTGCTAGAGTAGCCTCCTCTAATGAAAAACTGTTTTTT.

Regarding this clonotype: A single base separates this from a much larger clone, so it may be a read error. The conserved phenylalanine or tryptophan normally closing the CDR3 is absent here, so this likely arose from a read error. The chain links TRBV4-1 to TRBJ1-1; TRBD1 might be the D (5 bases). The CDR3 has 17 residues. Looked up from germline, CDR1 is MGHRA and CDR2 is YSYEKL. The germline V and J ends were trimmed by 0 bases and 0 bases, with 14 bases remaining between them. CDR3 bases: TGCGCCAGCAGCCAAGATCCAGGGCGGCACTTGAACACTGAAGCTTTCTTA. This gives the protein CASSQDPGRHLNTEAFL.

This clonotype was found many times. The chain uses TRBV25-1 and TRBJ1-1; D uncertain. This CDR3 region has 13 residues. The V gene's germline CDR1 is MGHDK and CDR2 SYGVNS. V lost 7 bases and J 1 base, leaving 10 bases between the germline ends. CDR3: CASTSLRNTEAFF. In DNA form, the CDR3 reads TGTGCCAGCACCAGCCTCAGGAACACTGAAGCTTTCTTT. The complete variable domain, with remaining parts taken from reference TRBV25-1 and TRBJ1-1, reads EADIYQTPRYLVIGTGKKITLECSQTMGHDKMYWYQQDPGMELHLIHYSYGVNSTEKGDLSSESTVSRIRTEHFPLTLESARPSHTSQYLCASTSLRNTEAFFGQGTRLTVV.